This TCR beta chain was found in a study of molecular identifiers for immune sequencing clone quantification. Study in general: Within a replicate experiment, RNA obtained from either roughly 20,000 or 100,000 naive CD8 cells was divided into five aliquots, and four of those aliquots were then sequenced.

With 5 bases removed from V and 1 base from J, the gap between germline ends came to 15 bases. The length of the CDR3 is 16 residues. Per the germline V gene, CDR1 is SEHNR and CDR2 is FQNEAQ (reference sequence). Findings and limits, study-wide: For highly expanded clones, sizes could be underestimated when identical TCR molecules share a barcode.

TCRdb used MiXCR to reprocess the PCR reads, holding one entry per CDR3 protein. The table records over 600,000 distinct CDR3 sequences, just under 20% of them present only once. The table lists this clonotype with many counts. Its matching antigen is unknown. The chain has TRBV7-9 and TRBJ1-5; D is uncertain. Sequenced sample: naive CD8+ T cells from blood, with Jurkat cell RNA spiked in. Subset here: FACS-sorted CD8+CD4-CCR7+CD45RA+ naive T cells. This TCR derives from a human donor in good health. Some libraries in this study had Jurkat cell RNA spiked in. CDR3 nucleotides: TGTGCCAGCAGCCCCCTTGGGGTGGGGAGCAATCAGCCCCAGCATTTT. Protein: CASSPLGVGSNQPQHF.